This entry describes one TCR beta chain. The CDR3 sequence is 19 residues long. Membership in each cohort depended on participant-reported clinical history. This sample was taken from a study of blood T cell repertoires in COVID-19. Study as a whole: Collection of acute and convalescent COVID-19 samples took place in the United States, Italy and Spain. PBMCs, B-cell-depleted T cells, or T cells were the source of the cDNA or gDNA that made up the material.

TCRdb's table, derived via immunoSEQ multiplex PCR, lists solely in-frame clones and lacks some. The sample has under 300,000 clones, roughly 81% seen once; the top ten hold 6.6%. The V and J genes are TRBV21-1 and TRBJ2-4; TRBD1 is taken as the D call from the table, unchecked against the DNA. TRBV21-1 is flagged as a pseudogene. The clonotype was recovered from a woman between 45 and 60 years old who had been exposed to COVID-19. Material for sequencing was PBMCs or T cells enriched from blood (not recorded which). The CDR3 coding sequence is TGTGCCAGCACCTACCCGGTGGTCGAACAGCCACAGGTGAAAAACATTCAGTACTTC. Its protein product is CASTYPVVEQPQVKNIQYF.